These 12 T cell receptor beta chains were all obtained from the same sample, sequenced in a study of blood T cell repertoires in COVID-19. The repertoire was sequenced with immunoSEQ multiplex PCR; TCRdb's copy has only in-frame clones and lacks some. The sample carries some 250,000 clones, about 68% recorded once. Sequenced input: peripheral blood. Every receptor here comes from a woman older than 75 with acute or convalescent COVID-19.

The chain couples TRBV4-1 to TRBJ2-3; TRBD1 is a possible D gene (7 bases). The V and J ends lost 0 bases and 5 bases respectively, with 12 bases between them. Germline V gene sequence: CDR1 MGHRA, CDR2 YSYEKL. The CDR3 is made up of 15 amino acids. This chain's CDR3 is CASSQERGRGDTQYF. DNA for the CDR3: TGCGCCAGCAGCCAAGAAAGGGGGCGGGGAGATACGCAGTATTTT.

The chain is built from TRBV7-2 and TRBJ2-3, with 8 bases fitting TRBD2. Germline-derived CDR1 and CDR2 are SGHTA and FQGNSA. V shed 3 bases and J 5 bases; nucleotides not matched to a gene: 4. The CDR3 length is 14 residues. The CDR3 DNA sequence: TGTGCCAGCAGCTTGAGCCGGGGGGGAGATACGCAGTATTTT. Its translation is CASSLSRGGDTQYF.

This clone was picked up one time. The chain combines TRBV9 with TRBJ2-2; a weak D match, TRBD1 (5 bases). Germline V lookup: CDR1 SGDLS, CDR2 YYNGEE. CDR3 length equals 20 residues. V gave up 3 bases and J gave up 1 base, with 25 bases separating them. In nucleotides, the CDR3 is TGTGCCAGCAGCGAGGCCCGAGGCAGGGTATCATCTCGGAACACCGGGGAGCTGTTTTTT. Residues: CASSEARGRVSSRNTGELFF.

J is TRBJ2-3 and V is TRBV3-1 (or the pseudogene TRBV3-2); no firm D call. Trimming pared 3 bases from V and 0 bases from J, leaving 7 bases between. The CDR3 extends over 14 amino acids. CDR1 is LGHDT and CDR2 is YNNKEL in the germline V gene (reference sequence). The DNA of the CDR3 is TGTGCCAGCAGCCAGGCTCCTAGCACAGATACGCAGTATTTT. It yields the protein CASSQAPSTDTQYF.

This chain links TRBV24-1 with TRBJ1-1, with a tentative D call TRBD1 (5 bases). V gave up 6 bases and J gave up 6 bases, with 22 bases separating them. There are 16 residues in the CDR3. Germline V gene data show CDR1 as KGHDR and CDR2 as SFDVKD. The CDR3 protein is CATSSGIRNATAEAFF. As DNA, the CDR3 is TGTGCCACCAGTTCAGGGATCCGGAATGCGACCGCTGAAGCTTTCTTT.

V is TRBV4-1 and J is TRBJ1-4; the match to TRBD1 covers 9 bases. Germline CDR1 reads MGHRA; CDR2 reads YSYEKL. The junction had 3 bases not matched to a gene; V was cut back by 0 bases and J by 7 bases. CDR3 length equals 15 residues. CDR3 region: CASSQDVTGGEKLFF. In DNA form, the CDR3 reads TGCGCCAGCAGCCAAGATGTGACAGGGGGTGAAAAACTGTTTTTT.

V usage is TRBV3-1 (or the pseudogene TRBV3-2) and J usage is TRBJ2-5; D remains unclear. The CDR3 extends over 12 amino acids. Germline V CDR1 and CDR2: LGHDT, YNNKEL (reference sequence). Trimming removed 1 base from V and 5 bases from J, with 5 bases in between. CDR3: CASSQAAETQYF. CDR3 bases: TGTGCCAGCAGCCAAGCTGCGGAGACCCAGTACTTC.

V and J are TRBV9 and TRBJ2-3, with 8 bases fitting TRBD2. The junction had 11 bases not matched to a gene; V was cut back by 1 base and J by 4 bases. Germline-derived CDR1 and CDR2 are SGDLS and YYNGEE. CDR3 length: 17 residues. The CDR3 DNA reads TGTGCCAGCAGCGTATCATCCGGGAGGGCCTTATCAGATACGCAGTATTTT. It translates to CASSVSSGRALSDTQYF.

The rearrangement joins TRBV5-5 to TRBJ1-2; 8 positions agree with TRBD1. Germline CDR1 is SGHKS and CDR2 is YYEKEE (reference sequence). V lost 4 bases, J lost 8 bases, and 10 bases stayed unmatched. The CDR3 contains 14 residues. CDR3: CASSPGQANWGYTF. CDR3 in DNA: TGTGCCAGCAGCCCGGGACAGGCGAATTGGGGCTACACCTTC.

This sequence joins TRBV5-5 and TRBJ1-2, with unresolved D. Trimming took 2 bases from V and 2 from J, leaving 13 bases between them. CDR1 and CDR2 (germline): SGHKS, YYEKEE (reference sequence). The CDR3 has 15 residues. CDR3 sequence (DNA): TGTGCCAGCAGCTTTTGGAAGGGAGAAAACTATGGCTACACCTTC. This gives the protein CASSFWKGENYGYTF.

This clone showed up just a few times. This chain joins TRBV18 and TRBJ1-3; D gene ambiguous. V shed 4 bases and J shed 0 bases, with 10 bases lying between them. Germline CDR1 is KGHSH and CDR2 is LQKENI. The CDR3 length is 15 residues. For the CDR3, the DNA is TGTGCCAGCTCACGCGCCTTGGTCTCTGGAAACACCATATATTTT. This gives the protein CASSRALVSGNTIYF. Together with reference TRBV18 and TRBJ1-3, the CDR3 gives the full variable domain: NAGVMQNPRHLVRRRGQEARLRCSPMKGHSHVYWYRQLPEEGLKFMVYLQKENIIDESGMPKERFSAEFPKEGPSILRIQQVVRGDSAAYFCASSRALVSGNTIYFGEGSWLTVV.

The chain joins TRBV19 to TRBJ2-1; 13 bases agree with TRBD2. The CDR3 contains 16 residues. J lost 6 bases, V lost 8 bases, and 10 bases had no gene match. Germline values: CDR1 LNHDA, CDR2 SQIVND (reference sequence). The CDR3, as DNA: TGTGCCAGTCAGCCCAGGGGGACTAGCGGGGCCAATGAGCAGTTCTTC. Translation gives CASQPRGTSGANEQFF.